The 16 T cell receptor beta chains below come from one sample, sequenced in a study of CD8 T cells in ankylosing spondylitis. General study findings and limits: A motif of 7 to 9 highly homologous TCR beta variants was seen as apparently characteristic of ankylosing spondylitis blood.

Antigens of these TCRs are unknown. TCRdb independently ran MiXCR on the 5' RACE reads; one entry per CDR3 protein. The sample yields about 220,000 distinct CDR3 sequences, about 6.7% seen once. Sequenced: blood, either unsorted or a sorted T cell fraction (not recorded which). These receptors came from a male donor with ankylosing spondylitis.

This clonotype was recorded many times. The genes are TRBV3-1 and TRBJ2-3, with TRBD2 matching over 7 bases. The CDR3 covers 18 residues. Germline CDR1 is LGHDT and CDR2 is YNNKEL (reference sequence). The ends lost 4 bases at V and 3 bases at J; junction bases unmatched: 16. CDR3 coding DNA: TGTGCCAGCAGCCGATTCGACGTAGCGGGTGAAGAGACAGATACGCAGTATTTT. Residues: CASSRFDVAGEETDTQYF.

This clonotype was observed many times. The chain has TRBV4-2 and TRBJ1-2; D gene uncertain. The V and J ends lost 1 base and 4 bases respectively, with 4 bases between them. CDR3 length: 12 residues. CDR1 and CDR2 from the germline V gene are LGHNA and YNFKEQ. DNA for the CDR3: TGTGCCAGCAGCCAAGGCCCCTATGGCTACACCTTC. It codes for CASSQGPYGYTF.

This clonotype showed up many times. V is TRBV28 and J is TRBJ2-2; the D is unclear. V shed 6 bases and J shed 5 bases, with 7 bases lying between them. From germline, CDR1 is MDHEN and CDR2 SYDVKM. The CDR3 runs 12 residues. The CDR3 DNA reads as TGTGCCAGCAGCTGGTTGACCGGGGAGCTGTTTTTT. Its protein is CASSWLTGELFF. Full variable domain (outside the CDR3, taken from reference TRBV28 and TRBJ2-2): DVKVTQSSRYLVKRTGEKVFLECVQDMDHENMFWYRQDPGLGLRLIYFSYDVKMKEKGDIPEGYSVSREKKERFSLILESASTNQTSMYLCASSWLTGELFFGEGSRLTVL.

In regard to this clonotype: A much bigger clone sits one base away, suggesting this may be a read error. The chain combines TRBV20-1 with TRBJ2-7; 10 bases are shared with TRBD2. Trimming took 0 bases from V and 3 from J; bases not matched to a gene: 5. CDR1 is DFQATT, CDR2 SNEGSKA, per germline (reference sequence). This CDR3 is 15 amino acids long. CDR3 coding DNA: TGCAGTGCTAGAGATCGGGCTAGCGGGAGCTACGAGCAGTACTTC. Amino acid sequence: CSARDRASGSYEQYF.

The V gene is TRBV28, the J gene TRBJ2-7, with TRBD1 matching 9 bases. Trimming cost V 4 bases and J 6 bases; bases outside gene matches: 13. Germline CDR1 and CDR2: MDHEN and SYDVKM. The CDR3 runs to 16 residues. CDR3 sequence reads: CASSSGQGLLRFEQYF. The CDR3 bases are TGTGCCAGCAGTTCCGGACAGGGGCTGCTCCGATTCGAGCAGTACTTC.

In its sample, this clonotype was seen many times. The gene calls are TRBV4-1 and TRBJ2-7, with 7 bases aligning to TRBD1. Losses at the gene ends were 3 bases for V and 4 bases for J; bases not matched to a gene: 12. CDR1 and CDR2 from the germline V gene are MGHRA and YSYEKL. This CDR3 region has 16 residues. The CDR3 is CASSHRATTGLYEQYF. The CDR3 bases are TGCGCCAGCAGCCACAGGGCGACGACAGGGTTGTACGAGCAGTACTTC.

This clonotype was recorded many times. The chain has TRBV4-1 and TRBJ1-1; no clear D gene. Trimming cost V 6 bases and J 5 bases, with 13 bases left between them. The CDR3 is made up of 13 amino acids. CDR1 and CDR2 from the germline V gene are MGHRA and YSYEKL. CDR3 region: CASRLNLRTEAFF. The CDR3 nucleotides are TGCGCCAGCAGACTCAACTTAAGGACTGAAGCTTTCTTT.

In its sample, this clonotype was seen many times. The CDR3 DNA follows: TGTGCCAGCAGCTCGACTAGCGGGAGGTCCCACGAGCAGTACTTC. Its protein product is CASSSTSGRSHEQYF. V is TRBV7-6 and J is TRBJ2-7; TRBD2 matches 13 bases. The trim removed 4 bases at V and 5 bases at J, leaving 5 bases unmatched. The CDR3 sequence is 15 residues long. Germline CDR1 is SGHVS and CDR2 is FNYEAQ. The full variable domain, with the rest looked up from reference TRBV7-6 and TRBJ2-7, is GAGVSQSPRYKVTKRGQDVALRCDPISGHVSLYWYRQALGQGPEFLTYFNYEAQQDKSGLPNDRFSAERPEGSISTLTIQRTEQRDSAMYRCASSSTSGRSHEQYFGPGTRLTVT.

The CDR3 nucleotides read TGTGCCAGCAGCCCAACCGGCAGGACTAGCGGGACCTACAATGAGCAGTTCTTC. Its translation is CASSPTGRTSGTYNEQFF. This chain connects TRBV5-6 to TRBJ2-1, with TRBD2 matching 12 bases. Germline CDR1 reads SGHDT; CDR2 reads YYEEEE. This CDR3 has 18 residues. J gave up 2 bases and V 4 bases, and 10 bases lay outside the gene matches.

This clonotype occurred many times. The V gene is TRBV12-3 or TRBV12-4, the J gene TRBJ2-5; 10 nucleotides match TRBD2. The V segment lost 7 bases and the J segment 9 bases; nucleotides outside the gene matches: 14. This CDR3 region has 15 residues. DNA of the CDR3: TGTGCCAGCAAGTTTAGTACTAGCGGGGAGGAGGCCCAGTACTTC. This gives the protein CASKFSTSGEEAQYF.

The rearrangement uses TRBV5-1 and TRBJ2-7; D perhaps matches TRBD1 (5 bases). The V end was cut by 1 base, the J end by 2 bases, with 10 bases between. This CDR3 comprises 14 residues. CDR1 and CDR2 from the germline V gene are SGHRS and YFSETQ. CDR3 DNA: TGCGCCAGCAGCTTGAGTGGGGCTACCTACGAGCAGTACTTC. Translated: CASSLSGATYEQYF.

A note on this clonotype: The junction does not match germline at one end; this may be a read error. This chain links TRBV20-1 with TRBJ1-6; D is uncertain. The CDR3 contains 13 residues. Germline CDR1 and CDR2: DFQATT and SNEGSKA (reference sequence). CDR3: CSAVASESSHLHF. The CDR3 DNA sequence: TGCAGTGCTGTAGCAAGCGAGAGTTCACACCTCCACTTT.

This clonotype was observed at least ten times. This chain joins TRBV6-5 and TRBJ1-1; maybe TRBD1 (5 bases). Germline V gene sequence: CDR1 MNHEY, CDR2 SVGAGI. The CDR3 runs 15 residues. Trimming removed 4 bases from V and 4 bases from J, with 16 bases in between. The DNA for the CDR3 is TGTGCCAGCAGTTTTGGGACGCTACTACTCACTGAAGCTTTCTTT. This gives the protein CASSFGTLLLTEAFF.

This clonotype was seen only a few times. The chain links TRBV7-9 to TRBJ1-2; 8 bases agree with TRBD1. V lost 5 bases to trimming and J lost 3 bases; unmatched junction nucleotides: 8. This CDR3 is 15 amino acids long. Looked up from germline, CDR1 is SEHNR and CDR2 is FQNEAQ (reference sequence). CDR3 sequence: CASSGRQGTDYGYTF. Written as DNA, the CDR3 is TGTGCCAGCAGCGGCAGACAGGGGACGGACTATGGCTACACCTTC.

This clonotype was detected only a few times. The J gene is TRBJ2-4, the V gene TRBV6-5; D is perhaps TRBD1 or TRBD2 (7 bases each). V lost 0 bases and J lost 7, with 13 bases in between. This CDR3 has 15 residues. Looked up from germline, CDR1 is MNHEY and CDR2 is SVGAGI. The CDR3 reads CASSYSGEGANIQYF. DNA of the CDR3: TGTGCCAGCAGTTACTCGGGGGAGGGGGCGAACATTCAGTACTTC.

This clonotype was recorded at least ten times. The chain uses TRBV5-1 and TRBJ2-7, with no clear D. This CDR3 region has 17 residues. Trimming removed 3 bases at V and 0 bases at J, with 19 bases between. CDR1 SGHRS and CDR2 YFSETQ come from the germline V gene. The CDR3 nucleotides are TGCGCCAGCAGCTCGCCGGTATGGGCAGAGACCTCCTACGAGCAGTACTTC. Its protein is CASSSPVWAETSYEQYF.